Following are 9 T cell receptor beta chains from one sample sequenced in a study of identical twins. TCRdb redid the calling of the 5' RACE reads with MiXCR, one entry per CDR3 protein. The sample consists of approximately 1.8 million distinct CDR3 sequences, more than 30% of them appearing once. The material sequenced was cord blood. The receptors originated from a newborn girl in good health.

Regarding this clonotype: A read error may be the cause here, since a much bigger clone is one base away. This chain uses TRBV12-3 or TRBV12-4 with TRBJ2-5, with D perhaps given as TRBD1 or TRBD2 (5 bases each). The CDR3 consists of 14 residues. V was cut by 5 bases and J by 11 bases, with 21 bases left in between. CDR3 residues: CASSQGQRANEQYF. The CDR3 DNA is TGTGCCAGCAGTCAGGGCCAGAGGGCCAATGAGCAGTACTTC.

The chain uses TRBV28 and TRBJ1-2; no firm D call. V lost 3 bases to trimming and J lost 8 bases, with 13 bases between them. The CDR3 runs 13 residues. Per germline, CDR1 MDHEN and CDR2 SYDVKM. CDR3 in amino acids: CASSLVGLRGYTF. DNA of the CDR3: TGTGCCAGCAGTTTGGTCGGACTGAGGGGCTACACCTTC.

The rearrangement uses TRBV21-1 and TRBJ2-3; no check of the table's D call, TRBD2, against the DNA was made. TRBV21-1 is a documented pseudogene. The CDR3 length is 13 residues. CDR3 loop: CASLLRGEDTQYF. CDR3 DNA sequence: TGTGCCAGCCTGTTGCGGGGAGAGGATACGCAGTATTTT.

This rearrangement joins TRBV20-1 to TRBJ2-7, with 8 bases identical to TRBD2. Matching the DNA end better, TRBJ2-5 makes the J call doubtful. Germline V gene data show CDR1 as DFQATT and CDR2 as SNEGSKA (reference sequence). The CDR3 has 13 amino acids. CDR3 residues: CSASSRGGETQYF. The DNA of the CDR3 is TGCAGTGCTAGCTCCCGGGGGGGCGAGACCCAGTACTTC.

As regards this clonotype: Its ends do not fully match the called genes, so a read error is possible. This chain links TRBV20-1 with TRBJ2-1; 16 bases match TRBD2. The CDR3 runs to 14 residues. Germline CDR1 reads DFQATT; CDR2 reads SNEGSKA (reference sequence). The CDR3 protein is CGAGTSGRGDEQFF. The CDR3 nucleotides read TGCGGTGCTGGGACTAGCGGGAGGGGGGATGAGCAGTTCTTC.

This clonotype was seen a handful of times. The DNA of the CDR3 is TGTGCTAGCGGGAGGGGCTCCTACAATGAGCAGTTCTTC. Translation: CASGRGSYNEQFF. The gene calls are TRBV10-3 and TRBJ2-1; 11 bases match TRBD2. The CDR3 runs to 13 residues. Germline V CDR1 and CDR2: ENHRY, SYGVKD.

V usage is TRBV5-1 and J usage is TRBJ2-7; 10 positions agree with TRBD2. Trimming at V came to 4 bases and at J to 2 bases, leaving 15 bases not matched to a gene. The CDR3 loop spans 18 amino acids. CDR1 is SGHRS and CDR2 is YFSETQ in the germline V gene. Here the CDR3 DNA reads TGCGCCAGCAGCGGAAACAGGGGACCTAGCGGGAGTACCTACGAGCAGTACTTC. Amino acid sequence: CASSGNRGPSGSTYEQYF.

Only one count was recorded for this clonotype. A much larger clone sits a single nucleotide away, making a read error possible. The chain employs TRBV5-1 and TRBJ2-1, with TRBD1 matching 7 bases. The DNA end favors TRBJ2-7, so the J call may be wrong. Germline CDR1 and CDR2: SGHRS and YFSETQ. The CDR3 runs to 15 residues. CDR3 DNA: TGCGCCAGCAGCGGTCAGGGGGAGTCCTACAATGAGCAGTACTTC. It is translated as CASSGQGESYNEQYF.

V usage is TRBV10-3 and J usage is TRBJ2-7; 7 bases map to TRBD1. V was clipped by 5 bases and J by 2 bases; unmatched bases: 9. This CDR3 spans 15 amino acids. From germline, CDR1 is ENHRY and CDR2 SYGVKD. CDR3 in amino acids: CAISPVDREPYEQYF. The CDR3 bases are TGTGCCATCAGTCCGGTAGACAGGGAACCCTACGAGCAGTACTTC.